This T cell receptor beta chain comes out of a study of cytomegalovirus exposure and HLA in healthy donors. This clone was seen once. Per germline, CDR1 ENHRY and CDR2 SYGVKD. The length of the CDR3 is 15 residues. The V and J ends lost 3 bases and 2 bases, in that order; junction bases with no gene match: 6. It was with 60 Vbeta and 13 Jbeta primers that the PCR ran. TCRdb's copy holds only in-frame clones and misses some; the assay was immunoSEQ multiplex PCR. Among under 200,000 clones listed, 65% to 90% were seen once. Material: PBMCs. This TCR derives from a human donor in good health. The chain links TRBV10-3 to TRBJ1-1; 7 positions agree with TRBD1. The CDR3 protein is CAISDLQGYNTEAFF. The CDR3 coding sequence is TGTGCCATCAGTGACTTACAGGGGTATAACACTGAAGCTTTCTTT.